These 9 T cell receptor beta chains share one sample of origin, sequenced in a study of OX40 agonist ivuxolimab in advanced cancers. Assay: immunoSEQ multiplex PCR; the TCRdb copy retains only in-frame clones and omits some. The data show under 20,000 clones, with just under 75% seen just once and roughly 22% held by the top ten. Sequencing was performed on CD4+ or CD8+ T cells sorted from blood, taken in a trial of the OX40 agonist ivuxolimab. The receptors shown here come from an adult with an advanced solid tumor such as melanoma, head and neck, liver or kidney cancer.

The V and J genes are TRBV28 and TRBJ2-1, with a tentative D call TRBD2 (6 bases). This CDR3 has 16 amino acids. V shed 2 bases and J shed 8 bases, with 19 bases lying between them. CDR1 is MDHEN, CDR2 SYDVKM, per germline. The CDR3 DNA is TGTGCCAGCAGTTTAGAAGGAGCCGTCCGCGGGGATGAGCAGTTCTTC. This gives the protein CASSLEGAVRGDEQFF.

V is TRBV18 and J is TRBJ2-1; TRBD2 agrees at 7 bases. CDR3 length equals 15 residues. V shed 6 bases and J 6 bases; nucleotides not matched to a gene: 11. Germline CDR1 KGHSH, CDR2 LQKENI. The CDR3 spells CASSPSGGVGNEQFF. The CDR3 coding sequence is TGTGCCAGCTCCCCTTCTGGGGGGGTAGGCAATGAGCAGTTCTTC.

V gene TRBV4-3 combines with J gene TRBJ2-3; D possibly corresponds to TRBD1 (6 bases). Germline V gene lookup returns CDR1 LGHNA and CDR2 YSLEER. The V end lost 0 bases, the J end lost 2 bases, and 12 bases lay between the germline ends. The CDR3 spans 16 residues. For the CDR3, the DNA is TGCGCCAGCAGCCAAGACCGAGTGGGGGCCACAGATACGCAGTATTTT. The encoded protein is CASSQDRVGATDTQYF.

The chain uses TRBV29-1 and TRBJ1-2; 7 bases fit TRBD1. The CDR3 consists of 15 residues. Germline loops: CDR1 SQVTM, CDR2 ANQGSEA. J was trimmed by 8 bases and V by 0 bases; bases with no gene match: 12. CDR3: CSVEDSTGYDSGYTF. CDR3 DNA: TGCAGCGTTGAAGATTCGACAGGGTATGACTCGGGCTACACCTTC.

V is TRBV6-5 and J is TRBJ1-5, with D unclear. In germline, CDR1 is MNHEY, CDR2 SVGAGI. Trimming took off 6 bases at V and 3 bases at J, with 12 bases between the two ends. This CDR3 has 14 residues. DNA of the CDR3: TGTGCCAGCAGCCCCGGAGGACCCAATCAGCCCCAGCATTTT. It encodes CASSPGGPNQPQHF.

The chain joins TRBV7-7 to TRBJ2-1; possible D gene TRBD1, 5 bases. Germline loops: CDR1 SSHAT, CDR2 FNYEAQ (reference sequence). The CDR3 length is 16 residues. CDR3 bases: TGTGCTAGCCCCTTAGGGGCGCACCGCTGCCACAATGAGCAGTTCTTC. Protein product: CASPLGAHRCHNEQFF.

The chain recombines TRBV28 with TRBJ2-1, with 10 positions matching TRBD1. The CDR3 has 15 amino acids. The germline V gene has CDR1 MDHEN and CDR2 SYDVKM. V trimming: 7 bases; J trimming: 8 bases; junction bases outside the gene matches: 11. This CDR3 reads CASIGVGQGGHEQFF. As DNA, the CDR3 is TGTGCCAGCATTGGGGTAGGACAGGGGGGGCATGAGCAGTTCTTC.

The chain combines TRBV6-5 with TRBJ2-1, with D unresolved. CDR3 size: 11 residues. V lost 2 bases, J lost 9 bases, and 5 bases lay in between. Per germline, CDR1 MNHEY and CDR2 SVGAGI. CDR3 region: CASSYSSEQFF. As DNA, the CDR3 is TGTGCCAGCAGTTACAGCAGTGAGCAGTTCTTC.

The CDR3 coding sequence is TGTGCCAGCAGTCCGGGACAGCAAAACTATGGCTACACCTTC. Translated, it gives CASSPGQQNYGYTF. The chain has TRBV28 and TRBJ1-2; 7 bases match TRBD1. This CDR3 comprises 14 residues. V trimming: 5 bases; J trimming: 2 bases; junction bases outside the gene matches: 5. Germline lookup yields CDR1 MDHEN and CDR2 SYDVKM.